This TCR beta chain was identified in a study of blood T cell repertoires in COVID-19. As for the study in general: COVID-19 samples collected from the United States, Italy and Spain covered acute and convalescent phases.

Authors' data handling: Counts of nucleated cells, estimated from reference gene primer amplification, were obtained. Profiled with immunoSEQ multiplex PCR; TCRdb holds only in-frame clones, not every one. For V, J and clone size, that table is used; D and trimming come from the DNA. The sample includes around 230,000 clones, 80% to 85% seen only once; the top ten take roughly 30%. The CDR3 loop spans 13 amino acids. Germline V CDR1 and CDR2: GTSNPN, SVGIG (reference sequence). The ends were cut back, 1 base at V and 2 bases at J, with 5 bases in the middle. Sequenced material: peripheral blood. This sequence was found in a man in his forties with acute or convalescent COVID-19. This chain connects TRBV30 to TRBJ2-2; D not resolved. The CDR3 DNA follows: TGTGCCTGGAGTGGCACAAACACCGGGGAGCTGTTTTTT. This codes for CAWSGTNTGELFF. Complete variable domain (other parts from reference TRBV30 and TRBJ2-2): SQTIHQWPATLVQPVGSPLSLECTVEGTSNPNLYWYRQAAGRGLQLLFYSVGIGQISSEVPQNLSASRPQDRQFILSSKKLLLSDSGFYLCAWSGTNTGELFFGEGSRLTVL.